These 23 T cell receptor beta chains were sequenced from one sample in a study of blood T cell repertoires in COVID-19. Some clones are missing from TCRdb's copy, which holds only in-frame ones; the method was immunoSEQ multiplex PCR. The table has roughly 150,000 clones, roughly 90% seen once. Sequencing was performed on peripheral blood. The receptors come from a man aged 55 to 70 with active or convalescent COVID-19.

The chain is built from TRBV5-1 and TRBJ2-5; TRBD2 is a possible D gene (7 bases). Germline V gives CDR1 SGHRS, CDR2 YFSETQ. Trimming removed 1 base from V and 2 bases from J, with 15 bases in between. The CDR3 loop spans 16 amino acids. The chain's CDR3 is CASSLSLRGGQETQYF. The DNA for the CDR3 is TGCGCCAGCAGCTTGTCGTTAAGGGGGGGGCAAGAGACCCAGTACTTC.

V is TRBV2 and J is TRBJ1-4; TRBD1 is a possible D gene (6 bases). V was shortened by 6 bases and J by 8 bases, with 16 bases between the two germline ends. Germline V gives CDR1 SNHLY, CDR2 FYNNEI. The CDR3 spans 14 residues. The CDR3 protein is CASREQGGGEKLFF. The CDR3 nucleotides are TGTGCCAGCAGGGAACAGGGAGGAGGGGAAAAACTGTTTTTT.

This clone was picked up a small number of times. The chain is built from TRBV6-1 and TRBJ1-5, with D unclear. The germline V and J ends were trimmed by 2 bases and 5 bases, with 13 bases remaining between them. CDR1 and CDR2 (germline): MNHNS, SASEGT. The CDR3 totals 15 residues. CDR3 in amino acids: CASSENSYSYQPQHF. CDR3 sequence (DNA): TGTGCCAGCAGTGAAAACTCTTATTCTTATCAGCCCCAGCATTTT.

The genes are TRBV29-1 and TRBJ1-2; 8 bases match TRBD1. The CDR3 has 14 residues. Germline lookup yields CDR1 SQVTM and CDR2 ANQGSEA. V was pared by 8 bases and J by 5 bases, with 13 bases of the junction left unmatched. The CDR3 is CSFVRTGQAYGYTF. CDR3 nucleotide sequence: TGCAGCTTTGTTCGGACAGGGCAAGCTTATGGCTACACCTTC.

The V call is TRBV3-1 (or the pseudogene TRBV3-2), the J call TRBJ2-5; tentatively, D is TRBD2 (5 bases). V was pared by 3 bases and J by 4 bases, with 12 bases between. This CDR3 region has 14 residues. CDR1 LGHDT and CDR2 YNNKEL come from the germline V gene (reference sequence). As DNA, the CDR3 is TGTGCCAGCAGCCATAGGCTAGCACGAGAGACCCAGTACTTC. It encodes CASSHRLARETQYF.

The CDR3 is CASSRIDPGQGADTQYF. CDR3 bases: TGTGCCAGCAGCCGCATAGATCCGGGACAGGGTGCAGATACGCAGTATTTT. The chain carries TRBV7-7 and TRBJ2-3; 9 nucleotides match TRBD1. The CDR3 is made up of 17 amino acids. Germline values: CDR1 SSHAT, CDR2 FNYEAQ (reference sequence). V lost 5 bases to trimming and J lost 4 bases; unmatched junction nucleotides: 13. The whole variable domain, filled in from reference TRBV7-7 and TRBJ2-3, reads GAGVSQSPRYKVTKRGQDVTLRCDPISSHATLYWYQQALGQGPEFLTYFNYEAQPDKSGLPSDRFSAERPEGSISTLTIQRTEQRDSAMYRCASSRIDPGQGADTQYFGPGTRLTVL.

This chain joins TRBV3-1 (or the pseudogene TRBV3-2) and TRBJ2-5, with D tentatively TRBD2 (5 bases). The CDR3 sequence is 16 residues long. Germline V gene data show CDR1 as LGHDT and CDR2 as YNNKEL (reference sequence). V was shortened by 4 bases and J by 5 bases, with 20 bases between the two germline ends. CDR3 amino acids: CASSPGGLAGGETQYF. CDR3 DNA sequence: TGTGCCAGCAGCCCTGGAGGACTCGCAGGTGGGGAGACCCAGTACTTC.

The chain is built from TRBV11-2 and TRBJ2-5, with D perhaps TRBD1 (6 bases). In germline, CDR1 is SGHAT, CDR2 FQNNGV. The CDR3 sequence is 15 residues long. The V end lost 1 base, the J end lost 3 bases, and 12 bases lay between the germline ends. The chain's CDR3 is CASSLAPAGEETQYF. The CDR3 nucleotides read TGTGCCAGCAGCTTAGCCCCAGCAGGGGAAGAGACCCAGTACTTC.

V is TRBV2 and J is TRBJ1-4; 7 bases line up with TRBD1. This CDR3 is built from 15 residues. V shed 4 bases, J shed 3 bases, and the junction held 5 bases outside the gene matches. CDR1 and CDR2 (germline): SNHLY, FYNNEI. CDR3 amino acids: CASSGQGVANEKLFF. CDR3 nucleotides: TGTGCCAGCAGTGGGCAGGGGGTGGCTAATGAAAAACTGTTTTTT.

The V call is TRBV9, the J call TRBJ1-4; the D gene is possibly TRBD1 (5 bases). Between the trimmed V and J ends, which lost 1 base and 3 bases, there was a span of 10 bases. This CDR3 comprises 15 residues. Germline CDR1 is SGDLS and CDR2 is YYNGEE. CDR3 residues: CASSVQGSSNEKLFF. The CDR3 DNA follows: TGTGCCAGCAGCGTACAGGGAAGTTCTAATGAAAAACTGTTTTTT.

The chain carries TRBV27 and TRBJ1-6; 9 bases line up with TRBD1. The germline V gene encodes CDR1 MNHEY and CDR2 SMNVEV (reference sequence). The V gene end was trimmed by 2 bases and the J gene end by 9 bases; junction bases not matched to a gene: 11. This CDR3 contains 17 residues. The CDR3 sequence: CASSLRASTGGRSPLHF. As DNA, the CDR3 is TGTGCCAGCAGTTTACGTGCGTCGACAGGGGGGCGTTCACCCCTCCACTTT.

This chain uses TRBV18 with TRBJ2-6, with a tentative D call TRBD2 (5 bases). The germline V gene has CDR1 KGHSH and CDR2 LQKENI. Deletions cut 4 bases from V and 4 bases from J, with 14 bases between. The CDR3 sequence is 16 residues long. The CDR3 nucleotides are TGTGCCAGCTCACTTCCCGGGGTATCCGGGGCCAACGTCCTGACTTTC. Its protein is CASSLPGVSGANVLTF.

This chain uses TRBV7-2 with TRBJ1-5; 7 positions match TRBD1. Germline V CDR1 and CDR2: SGHTA, FQGNSA. The CDR3 runs to 13 residues. V shed 4 bases and J 4 bases; nucleotides not matched to a gene: 1. DNA of the CDR3: TGTGCCAGCAGCTCGGGACAGAATCAGCCCCAGCATTTT. Translated: CASSSGQNQPQHF. The entire variable domain, with the rest obtained from reference TRBV7-2 and TRBJ1-5, is as follows: GAGVSQSPSNKVTEKGKDVELRCDPISGHTALYWYRQSLGQGLEFLIYFQGNSAPDKSGLPSDRFSAERTGGSVSTLTIQRTQQEDSAVYLCASSSGQNQPQHFGDGTRLSIL.

This chain links TRBV2 with TRBJ1-2; D possibly corresponds to TRBD1 (5 bases). Trimming shortened V by 4 bases and J by 2 bases, and 11 bases separated the two germline ends. CDR1 is SNHLY and CDR2 is FYNNEI in the germline V gene. The CDR3 covers 14 residues. The CDR3 bases are TGTGCCAGCAGTGCACAGGCTACAAACTATGGCTACACCTTC. It yields the protein CASSAQATNYGYTF.

The chain uses TRBV27 and TRBJ1-1, with D tentatively TRBD1 (5 bases). The germline V gene has CDR1 MNHEY and CDR2 SMNVEV (reference sequence). This CDR3 region has 15 residues. Trimming left V 0 bases short and J 1 base short, with 9 bases between. The CDR3 spells CASSLSITGNTEAFF. The CDR3 DNA follows: TGTGCCAGCAGTTTATCCATTACAGGGAACACTGAAGCTTTCTTT.

V and J are TRBV29-1 and TRBJ2-1, with D perhaps matching TRBD2 (5 bases). This CDR3 has 14 amino acids. V lost 4 bases, J lost 6 bases, and 16 bases lay in between. CDR1 SQVTM and CDR2 ANQGSEA come from the germline V gene. The CDR3 DNA reads as TGCAGCGTTGGAACGGGAATAATGGGCAATGAGCAGTTCTTC. Its translation is CSVGTGIMGNEQFF.

The rearrangement uses TRBV1 and TRBJ1-5; TRBD1 reflects the table's D call only, with no check against the DNA. TRBV1 is a documented pseudogene. This CDR3 spans 14 amino acids. The CDR3 here is CTSSRAGGGQPQHF. CDR3 bases: TGCACCAGCAGCCGTGCAGGGGGCGGTCAGCCCCAGCATTTT.

This chain connects TRBV7-2 to TRBJ1-3; D is unresolved. Germline CDR1 is SGHTA and CDR2 is FQGNSA. V was trimmed by 0 bases and J by 4 bases, leaving 10 bases between them. This CDR3 has 15 residues. The CDR3 sequence: CASSLAPSRGNTIYF. The CDR3 DNA reads as TGTGCCAGCAGCTTAGCCCCGTCGAGGGGAAACACCATATATTTT.

V is TRBV16 and J is TRBJ2-1; 7 bases match TRBD2. With V trimmed by 6 bases and J by 6 bases, 5 bases remained unmatched. The CDR3 sequence is 13 residues long. CDR1 and CDR2 from the germline V gene are KGHSY and FQNENV. CDR3 amino acids: CASSTTSVNEQFF. Here the CDR3 DNA reads TGTGCCAGCAGTACCACTAGCGTCAATGAGCAGTTCTTC.

This clone was picked up a small number of times. The gene calls are TRBV5-1 and TRBJ2-1, with D possibly matching TRBD2 (5 bases). The CDR3 has 15 amino acids. The germline V gene has CDR1 SGHRS and CDR2 YFSETQ. Trimming removed 2 bases from V and 3 bases from J, with 12 bases in between. The CDR3 nucleotides are TGCGCCAGCAGCTTCTATGGGGAGTTCTACAATGAGCAGTTCTTC. This encodes CASSFYGEFYNEQFF.

This clone was seen once. The chain carries TRBV18 and TRBJ1-2; 7 nucleotides agree with TRBD1. The V gene's germline CDR1 is KGHSH and CDR2 LQKENI. This CDR3 spans 12 amino acids. V was pared by 3 bases and J by 10 bases, with 5 bases of the junction left unmatched. CDR3 DNA sequence: TGTGCCAGCTCACCCGTCGGGACAGTCTACACCTTC. Translation gives CASSPVGTVYTF.

This clone was counted only a few times. The rearrangement joins TRBV3-1 (or the pseudogene TRBV3-2) to TRBJ2-7; 8 bases fit TRBD1. Germline-derived CDR1 and CDR2 are LGHDT and YNNKEL (reference sequence). V lost 3 bases and J lost 3; bases outside the gene matches: 1. CDR3 length equals 13 residues. CDR3 sequence (DNA): TGTGCCAGCAGCCAGGACAGGGACTACGAGCAGTACTTC. Protein: CASSQDRDYEQYF.

A few counts support this clone. The sample carries other DNA sequences with the same CDR3. This chain uses TRBV29-1 with TRBJ1-5; no firm D call. V was trimmed by 4 bases and J by 1 base, leaving 5 bases between them. Germline CDR1 reads SQVTM; CDR2 reads ANQGSEA. The CDR3 is 12 amino acids. CDR3: CSVGGSNQPQHF. DNA of the CDR3: TGCAGCGTTGGAGGGAGCAATCAGCCCCAGCATTTT.